This T cell receptor (beta chain) comes out of a study of shared clonotypes between healthy human individuals. Turning to the study itself: Donor ages ranged 18 to 49 years: a couple of women, a few men. Whole-study findings and limits: Only blood was sampled; tissue repertoires likely differ.

By frequency in the sample, this clone is medium-sized (0.01 to 0.1%). Its antigen is undetermined. Other DNA sequences of this sample code for an identical CDR3. The authors distributed each subset's genomic DNA evenly over several immunoSEQ plates. Here immunoSEQ multiplex PCR was the method, and the copy in TCRdb shows in-frame clones only, minus some. The table records around 510,000 clones, around 78% of them present only once. V was cut by 2 bases and J by 8 bases, with 6 bases left in between. Germline V gene sequence: CDR1 SGHAT, CDR2 FQNNGV. The CDR3 is 12 residues long. This TCR was recovered from a woman between 40 and 55 years old in good health. Some clones in this sample may be carry-over from other donors' samples. Sequenced material: PBMCs. The chain has TRBV11-2 and TRBJ1-4; D gene ambiguous. In DNA form, the CDR3 reads TGTGCCAGCAGCTTATGGAGGGAAAAACTGTTTTTT. Its protein is CASSLWREKLFF.